This is a list of T cell receptor beta chains from one sample in a study of shared clonotypes between healthy human individuals. The table came from immunoSEQ multiplex PCR; TCRdb's copy has only in-frame clones and leaves some out. The sample has 950,000 to 1,300,000 clones, roughly 70% seen once. Material for sequencing was memory CD4+ T cells sorted from blood. The source is a man aged 18 to 30 in good health. Each CDR3 is given with its conserved first and last residue.

cdr3_aa | v_call
CSVPGGFTDTQYF | TRBV29-1
CASSLVGDPNEKLFF | TRBV5-1
CSTVAYNEQFF | TRBV20-1
CASSMGAQGETQYF | TRBV5-1
CASSSIQLAGGQETQYF | TRBV5-1
CASSRRQGTFTDTQYF | TRBV27
CASSLGDPVNEQFF | TRBV5-1
CASSLEGRSADTQYF | TRBV5-1
CASSVADYGYTF | TRBV5-6
CASSVGGQLAGGPYEQFF | TRBV9
CASSQWSGIYEQFF | TRBV7-8
CASSQEARGGYGYTF | TRBV4-3
CASSLSTGGVPANYGYTF | TRBV7-2
CASSLSSGYTDTQYF | TRBV5-4
CASSTGQGYTDTQYF | TRBV5-1
CASTQEFSNQPQHF | TRBV6-1
CASSETSGSNSNEQFF | TRBV6-1
CASSQDHNRIETQYF | TRBV4-1
CASSQEENNRNSPLHF | TRBV14
CASSVQQGSGNTIYF | TRBV27
CASTKGDSYNEQFF | TRBV7-2
CASRESGTYEQYF | TRBV10-2
CASSERGGSYEQYF | TRBV2
CASSQDQGGWGRVNTEAFF | TRBV4-1
CAITTAGTGNTIYF | TRBV10-3
CASSQPGQGYNEQFF | TRBV4-2
CASSLASATDTQYF | TRBV5-1
CASSYRSESYEQYF | TRBV27
CASSFRQGVSTEAFF | TRBV5-6
CASSRDFNEQFF | TRBV5-1
CATAGQGIDTQYF | TRBV10-3
CASSLGLGITGELFF | TRBV11-2
CASSLEQGYYEQYF | TRBV11-2
CASSRVNSGANVLTF | TRBV5-6
CASSDSRGQPQHF | TRBV6-4
CASSYDGPYNEKLFF | TRBV6-6
CASSETGGSRGQPQHF | TRBV6-1
CASSYGGAANEKLFF | TRBV6-5
CASRLFRTEAFF | TRBV12-2
CASRRDWGSETQYF | TRBV5-4
CASSLEQGVEAFF | TRBV5-1
CASSLRTGGAGEKLFF | TRBV5-6